One sample yielded the 9 T cell receptor beta chains listed below, sequenced in a study of regulatory T cells in long-lasting Graves disease. Specified time point: newly diagnosed GD, antithyroid drugs for less than 3 months. The TCR library used RNA extracted from PBMCs. To make TCR beta libraries, researchers used iRepertoire HTBI primers and Arm-PCR of CDR3 regions. TCRdb itself ran the multiplex PCR reads through MiXCR, one entry per CDR3 protein. Of under 450,000 distinct CDR3 sequences in the sample, approximately 12% were seen once. These data are also associated with another study on T cells in Graves' hyperthyroidism and ophthalmopathy.

The source material was peripheral blood mononuclear cells (PBMCs), sampled at new diagnosis, from a patient treated with antithyroid drugs. These receptors were obtained from a young woman with Graves disease.

This clonotype was detected ten times or more. The CDR3 sequence is CASSGGGPQETQYF. As DNA, the CDR3 is TGTGCCAGCAGTGGAGGGGGCCCCCAGGAGACCCAGTACTTC. V gene TRBV28 combines with J gene TRBJ2-5; D may be TRBD1 (7 bases). The ends were cut back, 5 bases at V and 5 bases at J, with 15 bases in the middle. Germline loops: CDR1 MDHEN, CDR2 SYDVKM. CDR3 length equals 14 residues.

This clonotype was picked up a small number of times. The V gene is TRBV28, the J gene TRBJ2-7; 10 bases fit TRBD1. J was trimmed by 2 bases and V by 6 bases; bases with no gene match: 7. The CDR3 is 15 residues long. Germline V gene data show CDR1 as MDHEN and CDR2 as SYDVKM. CDR3 loop: CASSLGQGRTYEQYF. CDR3 sequence (DNA): TGTGCCAGCAGCTTGGGACAGGGGAGGACCTACGAGCAGTACTTC.

The gene calls are TRBV6-1 and TRBJ2-6; D not certain. Trimming removed 5 bases at V and 1 base at J, with 21 bases between. The germline CDR1 and CDR2 sequences are MNHNS and SASEGT. This CDR3 is 19 amino acids long. The CDR3 sequence: CASSPRSINSYSGANVLTF. The CDR3 nucleotides are TGTGCCAGCAGTCCACGCTCCATAAACTCTTATTCTGGGGCCAACGTCCTGACTTTC.

This clonotype was counted at least ten times. J is TRBJ1-2 and V is TRBV20-1; D not certain. Germline V lookup: CDR1 DFQATT, CDR2 SNEGSKA (reference sequence). The CDR3 sequence is 13 residues long. Between the trimmed V and J ends, which lost 0 bases and 4 bases, there was a span of 9 bases. CDR3 nucleotides: TGCAGTGCTAGAGATGGTGATGCCTATGGCTACACCTTC. Amino acids: CSARDGDAYGYTF.

This clonotype appeared many times. The V gene is TRBV13, the J gene TRBJ1-5; perhaps TRBD1 as D (6 bases). There are 14 residues in the CDR3. Deletions cut 3 bases from V and 6 bases from J, with 12 bases between. The V gene's germline CDR1 is PRHDT and CDR2 FYEKMQ (reference sequence). This CDR3 is CASSFLPGVQPQHF. CDR3 DNA: TGTGCCAGCAGCTTCCTACCAGGGGTTCAGCCCCAGCATTTT.

This clonotype came up many times. CDR3 in amino acids: CSVEYLGQGGYNEQFF. In DNA, the CDR3 is TGCAGCGTTGAGTACCTGGGACAGGGGGGGTACAATGAGCAGTTCTTC. V gene TRBV29-1 combines with J gene TRBJ2-1, with TRBD1 identical over 11 bases. Germline CDR1 and CDR2: SQVTM and ANQGSEA. Unmatched junction bases numbered 8, after V lost 3 bases and J lost 4 bases. The length of the CDR3 is 16 residues.

This chain uses TRBV5-1 with TRBJ2-6, with 9 bases matching TRBD1. Losses at the gene ends were 4 bases for V and 3 bases for J; bases not matched to a gene: 5. The CDR3 runs 16 residues. The germline V gene encodes CDR1 SGHRS and CDR2 YFSETQ. The CDR3 coding sequence is TGCGCCAGCAGCATGGACAGGGGAGGTGGGGCCAACGTCCTGACTTTC. Translated, it gives CASSMDRGGGANVLTF.

This clonotype came up many times. The chain links TRBV7-9 to TRBJ2-1; tentatively, D is TRBD1 (5 bases). This CDR3 has 16 residues. The germline V gene has CDR1 SEHNR and CDR2 FQNEAQ (reference sequence). V gave up 0 bases and J gave up 0 bases, with 9 bases separating them. The CDR3, as DNA: TGTGCCAGCAGCTTAGCTAGGGGCAGCTCCTACAATGAGCAGTTCTTC. Translated, it gives CASSLARGSSYNEQFF. The full variable domain, rest sourced from reference TRBV7-9 and TRBJ2-1, is DTGVSQNPRHKITKRGQNVTFRCDPISEHNRLYWYRQTLGQGPEFLTYFQNEAQLEKSRLLSDRFSAERPKGSFSTLEIQRTEQGDSAMYLCASSLARGSSYNEQFFGPGTRLTVL.

This clonotype was seen at least ten times. The chain joins TRBV19 to TRBJ1-1, with 7 nucleotides matching TRBD1. The CDR3 spans 15 residues. The germline V gene encodes CDR1 LNHDA and CDR2 SQIVND (reference sequence). V lost 9 bases and J lost 1; bases outside the gene matches: 11. The CDR3 is CASSGWDSPNTEAFF. Written as DNA, the CDR3 is TGTGCCAGCAGTGGGTGGGACAGTCCGAACACTGAAGCTTTCTTT.